Presented here are 17 T cell receptor beta chains from one specimen sequenced in a study of T-cell reconstitution after alpha-beta-depleted transplantation in children. The TCRbeta library incorporated unique molecular identifiers. TCRdb re-derived calls from the PCR reads in MiXCR, one entry per CDR3 protein. The table lists about a million distinct CDR3 sequences, roughly 29% of them singletons. Sample: PBMCs, mostly from graft donor cells, taken 360 days after TCRalphabeta/CD19-depleted stem cell transplant. These receptors all stem from a boy under three years old who had a stem cell transplant for SCID, so the T cells may come from the graft donor.

This chain links TRBV4-2 with TRBJ2-3; D remains ambiguous. CDR3 length equals 12 residues. V lost 4 bases to trimming and J lost 9 bases, with 11 bases between them. Germline assignment: CDR1 LGHNA and CDR2 YNFKEQ. In nucleotides, the CDR3 is TGTGCCAGCAGCCGAAGCCTGGACACGCAGTATTTT. This encodes CASSRSLDTQYF.

The rearrangement links TRBV5-1 to TRBJ2-2; D is possibly TRBD2 (6 bases). The CDR3 extends over 19 amino acids. V lost 1 base and J 4 bases, leaving 23 bases between the germline ends. Germline assignment: CDR1 SGHRS and CDR2 YFSETQ. The CDR3 here is CASSLSFVGGQALTGELFF. CDR3 DNA sequence: TGCGCCAGCAGCTTGTCTTTCGTCGGAGGGCAAGCCCTCACCGGGGAGCTGTTTTTT.

J is TRBJ2-1 and V is TRBV5-1, with TRBD2 as a possible D gene (6 bases). Germline loops: CDR1 SGHRS, CDR2 YFSETQ. This CDR3 is built from 16 residues. V was shortened by 2 bases and J by 0 bases, with 12 bases between the two germline ends. The CDR3 coding sequence is TGCGCCAGCAGCTTTCCGGCGGGATCCTCCTACAATGAGCAGTTCTTC. Translated, it gives CASSFPAGSSYNEQFF.

There are a few counts of this clonotype. The V and J genes are TRBV12-3 or TRBV12-4 and TRBJ2-7, with D unresolved. The CDR3 is 14 amino acids. V dropped 6 bases and J dropped 6 bases, with 18 bases sitting between them. The CDR3 nucleotides are TGTGCCAGCAGCCCCGGGCGTAGGGTGGGCGAGCAGTACTTC. Its translation is CASSPGRRVGEQYF.

CDR3 nucleotide sequence: TGCGCCAGCAGCCGTTCCGGGACTAGCGGGGGGGCGGATACGCAGTATTTT. Translated, it gives CASSRSGTSGGADTQYF. The chain has TRBV4-1 and TRBJ2-3; 16 bases map to TRBD2. The germline V gene has CDR1 MGHRA and CDR2 YSYEKL. The CDR3 extends over 17 amino acids. The J segment lost 6 bases and the V segment lost 4 bases, leaving 7 bases of the junction unmatched.

V and J are TRBV20-1 and TRBJ2-5; possibly TRBD2 for D (6 bases). Germline V gene lookup returns CDR1 DFQATT and CDR2 SNEGSKA (reference sequence). Trimming took off 5 bases at V and 2 bases at J, with 12 bases between the two ends. The CDR3 length is 13 residues. Written as DNA, the CDR3 is TGCAGTGCTGGGAGGACGGGTCAAGAGACCCAGTACTTC. It yields the protein CSAGRTGQETQYF.

The chain has TRBV15 and TRBJ2-5; D not certain. Trimming took off 0 bases at V and 2 bases at J, with 4 bases between the two ends. The CDR3 sequence is 13 residues long. In germline, CDR1 is LNHNV, CDR2 YYDKDF (reference sequence). The CDR3 sequence: CATSRDEQETQYF. CDR3 nucleotide sequence: TGTGCCACCAGCAGAGATGAGCAAGAGACCCAGTACTTC.

This sequence joins TRBV20-1 and TRBJ2-3; the D gene is possibly TRBD1 (6 bases). Trimming left V 1 base short and J 1 base short, with 18 bases between. The CDR3 has 17 amino acids. The germline V gene has CDR1 DFQATT and CDR2 SNEGSKA (reference sequence). CDR3 sequence reads: CSARGRGRAKGTDTQYF. The CDR3 region has the DNA TGCAGTGCTAGAGGCAGGGGAAGGGCAAAAGGCACAGATACGCAGTATTTT.

This clonotype has ten or more counts. The chain is built from TRBV2 and TRBJ2-3; D unclear. This CDR3 spans 14 amino acids. V lost 2 bases and J 5 bases, leaving 11 bases between the germline ends. Per the germline V gene, CDR1 is SNHLY and CDR2 is FYNNEI. The CDR3 nucleotides are TGTGCCAGCAGTGAAACGAGGTTCGGAGATACGCAGTATTTT. It codes for CASSETRFGDTQYF.

The sample holds a few counts of this clonotype. This chain uses TRBV30 with TRBJ1-6; possibly TRBD1 for D (5 bases). Trimming cost V 1 base and J 10 bases, with 11 bases left between them. Looked up from germline, CDR1 is GTSNPN and CDR2 is SVGIG (reference sequence). CDR3 length: 13 amino acids. As DNA, the CDR3 is TGTGCCTGGAGTGGGGGCAGACCGTCACCCCTCCACTTT. Amino acids: CAWSGGRPSPLHF.

The chain employs TRBV12-3 or TRBV12-4 and TRBJ2-5; 7 nucleotides line up with TRBD1. J was trimmed by 1 base and V by 7 bases; bases with no gene match: 6. CDR3 length equals 14 residues. The CDR3 sequence: CASIPGGSQETQYF. The CDR3 DNA follows: TGTGCCAGCATTCCAGGGGGTAGCCAAGAGACCCAGTACTTC.

The V gene is TRBV10-3, the J gene TRBJ2-3; 9 bases align to TRBD2. The V gene end was trimmed by 5 bases and the J gene end by 9 bases; junction bases not matched to a gene: 15. Germline assignment: CDR1 ENHRY and CDR2 SYGVKD. The CDR3 is made up of 16 amino acids. CDR3 coding DNA: TGTGCCATCAGTCCCGAGCGGGGGGCGGGCACAAGGACGCAGTATTTT. The encoded protein is CAISPERGAGTRTQYF.

V gene TRBV20-1 combines with J gene TRBJ1-5, with D hard to call. The CDR3 contains 17 residues. Trimming pared 0 bases from V and 0 bases from J, leaving 15 bases between. Germline CDR1 reads DFQATT; CDR2 reads SNEGSKA (reference sequence). CDR3 nucleotides: TGCAGTGCTAGAGATGGCGGGGTGCTACATAGCAATCAGCCCCAGCATTTT. Translation: CSARDGGVLHSNQPQHF.

The chain employs TRBV28 and TRBJ1-1; 8 bases line up with TRBD1. Losses at the gene ends were 4 bases for V and 10 bases for J; bases not matched to a gene: 8. This CDR3 spans 13 amino acids. CDR1 and CDR2 (germline): MDHEN, SYDVKM. The CDR3 loop reads CASSSGGFGVAFF. The CDR3 coding sequence is TGTGCCAGCAGTTCAGGGGGCTTCGGGGTAGCTTTCTTT.

The rearrangement uses TRBV11-2 and TRBJ1-4; perhaps TRBD1 as D (5 bases). V shed 3 bases and J shed 3 bases, with 14 bases lying between them. Germline lookup yields CDR1 SGHAT and CDR2 FQNNGV. The CDR3 extends over 16 amino acids. Here the CDR3 reads CASSLRGAGANEKLFF. CDR3 nucleotide sequence: TGTGCCAGCAGCTTGCGAGGGGCGGGTGCTAATGAAAAACTGTTTTTT.

A word on this clonotype: A much larger clone differs by one base, so this may be a read error. The chain employs TRBV27 and TRBJ2-1, with 9 nucleotides matching TRBD1. The germline CDR1 and CDR2 sequences are MNHEY and SMNVEV (reference sequence). This CDR3 is built from 16 residues. V gave up 5 bases and J gave up 9 bases; unmatched junction bases: 14. The CDR3 spells CASSTDRGRVRIEQFF. DNA for the CDR3: TGTGCCAGCAGTACGGACAGGGGAAGGGTTAGGATTGAGCAGTTCTTC.

The CDR3 here is CASSLGLRQETQYF. For the CDR3, the DNA is TGTGCCAGCAGCCTGGGACTTAGGCAAGAGACCCAGTACTTC. V is TRBV5-6 and J is TRBJ2-5, with D possibly matching TRBD2 (6 bases). Germline-derived CDR1 and CDR2 are SGHDT and YYEEEE. The CDR3 loop spans 14 amino acids. Trimming removed 4 bases at V and 2 bases at J, with 12 bases between.